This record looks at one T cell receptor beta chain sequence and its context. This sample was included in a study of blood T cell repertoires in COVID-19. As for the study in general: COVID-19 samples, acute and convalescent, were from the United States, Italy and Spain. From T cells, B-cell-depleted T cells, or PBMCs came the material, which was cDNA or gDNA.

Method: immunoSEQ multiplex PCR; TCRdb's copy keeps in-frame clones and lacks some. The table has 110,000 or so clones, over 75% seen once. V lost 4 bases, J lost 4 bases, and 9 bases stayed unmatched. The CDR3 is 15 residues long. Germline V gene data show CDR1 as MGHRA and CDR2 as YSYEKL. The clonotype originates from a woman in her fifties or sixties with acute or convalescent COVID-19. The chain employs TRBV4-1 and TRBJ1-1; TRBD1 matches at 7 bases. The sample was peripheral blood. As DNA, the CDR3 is TGCGCCAGCAGCCCCAATACAGGGGCCCTCACTGAAGCTTTCTTT. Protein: CASSPNTGALTEAFF.